These 2 T cell receptor beta chains were sequenced from one sample in a study of response to subunit inactivated influenza vaccine. TCRdb reanalysed the RT-PCR reads using MiXCR and keeps one entry per CDR3 protein. Counted here are over 150,000 distinct CDR3 sequences, 9.2% occurring once; the ten biggest clones make up 9.5% to 13%. Sequences were derived from non-naive T cells sorted from PBMCs, sampled on the day of vaccination. The source is a man aged 50-59 years who received an inactivated influenza vaccine.

This clonotype was seen a handful of times. The V and J genes are TRBV5-1 and TRBJ1-2, with 8 positions matching TRBD1. Germline V gene lookup returns CDR1 SGHRS and CDR2 YFSETQ. The junction had 5 bases not matched to a gene; V was cut back by 1 base and J by 6 bases. The CDR3 runs 14 residues. The CDR3 sequence: CASSLYGTGDGYTF. The DNA of the CDR3 is TGCGCCAGCAGCTTGTACGGGACAGGTGATGGCTACACCTTC. The full variable domain, completed using reference TRBV5-1 and TRBJ1-2, is KAGVTQTPRYLIKTRGQQVTLSCSPISGHRSVSWYQQTPGQGLQFLFEYFSETQRNKGNFPGRFSGRQFSNSRSEMNVSTLELGDSALYLCASSLYGTGDGYTFGSGTRLTVV.

The CDR3 loop reads CASSRGTGGYEQYF. CDR3 bases: TGCGCCAGCAGCAGGGGGACAGGGGGATACGAGCAGTACTTC. The chain has TRBV5-1 and TRBJ2-7, with TRBD1 matching over 11 bases. Germline loops: CDR1 SGHRS, CDR2 YFSETQ. V was pared by 4 bases and J by 4 bases, with 4 bases of the junction left unmatched. This CDR3 has 14 residues.